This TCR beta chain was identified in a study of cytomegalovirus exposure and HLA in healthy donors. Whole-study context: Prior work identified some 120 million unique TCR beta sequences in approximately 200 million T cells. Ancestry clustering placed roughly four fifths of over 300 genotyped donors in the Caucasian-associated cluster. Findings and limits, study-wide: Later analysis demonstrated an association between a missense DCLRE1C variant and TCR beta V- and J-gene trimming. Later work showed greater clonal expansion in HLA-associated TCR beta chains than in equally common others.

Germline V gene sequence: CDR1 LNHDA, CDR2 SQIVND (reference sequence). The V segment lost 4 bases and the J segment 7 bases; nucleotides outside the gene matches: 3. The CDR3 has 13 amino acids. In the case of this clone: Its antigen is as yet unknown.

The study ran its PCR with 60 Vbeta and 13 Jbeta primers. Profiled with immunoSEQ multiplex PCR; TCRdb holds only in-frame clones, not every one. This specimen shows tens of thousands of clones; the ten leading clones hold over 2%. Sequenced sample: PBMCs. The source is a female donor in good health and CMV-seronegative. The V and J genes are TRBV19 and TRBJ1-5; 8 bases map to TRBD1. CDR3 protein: CASSNGQGQPQHF. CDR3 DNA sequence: TGTGCCAGTAGTAACGGACAGGGCCAGCCCCAGCATTTT. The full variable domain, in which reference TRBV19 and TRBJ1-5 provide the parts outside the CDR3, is DGGITQSPKYLFRKEGQNVTLSCEQNLNHDAMYWYRQDPGQGLRLIYYSQIVNDFQKGDIAEGYSVSREKKESFPLTVTSAQKNPTAFYLCASSNGQGQPQHFGDGTRLSIL.